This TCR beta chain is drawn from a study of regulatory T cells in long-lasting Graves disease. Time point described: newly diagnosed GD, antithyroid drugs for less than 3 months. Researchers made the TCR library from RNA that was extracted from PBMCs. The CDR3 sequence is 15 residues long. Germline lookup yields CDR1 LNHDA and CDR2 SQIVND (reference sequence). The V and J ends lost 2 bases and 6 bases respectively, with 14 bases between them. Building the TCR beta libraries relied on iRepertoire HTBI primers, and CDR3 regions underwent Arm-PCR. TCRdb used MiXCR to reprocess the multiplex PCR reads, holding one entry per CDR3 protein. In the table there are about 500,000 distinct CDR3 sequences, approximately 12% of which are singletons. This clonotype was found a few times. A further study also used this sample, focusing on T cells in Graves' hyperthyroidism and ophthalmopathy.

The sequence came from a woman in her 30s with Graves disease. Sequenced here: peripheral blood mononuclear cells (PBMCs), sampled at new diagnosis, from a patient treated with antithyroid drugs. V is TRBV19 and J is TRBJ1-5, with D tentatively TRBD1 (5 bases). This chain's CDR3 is CASSILWQGGQPQHF. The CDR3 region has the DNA TGTGCCAGTAGTATACTATGGCAGGGAGGTCAGCCCCAGCATTTT. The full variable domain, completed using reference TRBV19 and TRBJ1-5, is DGGITQSPKYLFRKEGQNVTLSCEQNLNHDAMYWYRQDPGQGLRLIYYSQIVNDFQKGDIAEGYSVSREKKESFPLTVTSAQKNPTAFYLCASSILWQGGQPQHFGDGTRLSIL.